Listed here are 13 T cell receptor beta chains from one sample, sequenced in a study of blood T cell repertoires in COVID-19 (TCRdb year 2020). Libraries were prepared through the immunoSEQ multiplex PCR assay. In TCRdb, the immuneACCESS table is reduced to in-frame sequences with V and J assigned. These tables do not hold every clone; where another copy was compared, an unresolved V gene accounts for under half, and the others remain unexplained. The sample records roughly 100,000 clones, about 91% of which are singletons. The leading ten clones occupy 2.1% of the sample. Sequencing was done on a sample of peripheral blood. The receptors were gathered from a middle-aged man with COVID-19, enrolled during active disease.

The V and J genes are TRBV2 and TRBJ2-1, with a weak D call TRBD2 (7 bases). Germline lookup yields CDR1 SNHLY and CDR2 FYNNEI. Deletions cut 5 bases from V and 6 bases from J, with 23 bases between. The length of the CDR3 is 17 residues. The CDR3 sequence: CASSLGGLGFGSNEQFF. The DNA for the CDR3 is TGTGCCAGCAGTCTGGGGGGGCTGGGCTTTGGCTCCAATGAGCAGTTCTTC.

This rearrangement joins TRBV7-2 to TRBJ1-6; D is uncertain. The V gene lost 1 base and the J gene lost 6 bases, with 16 bases spanning the gap. Germline loops: CDR1 SGHTA, CDR2 FQGNSA. The CDR3 extends over 17 amino acids. The CDR3 DNA reads TGTGCCAGCAGCTTAGTGGTTGGAGGACGGGCTAATTCACCCCTCCACTTT. This codes for CASSLVVGGRANSPLHF.

This rearrangement joins TRBV27 to TRBJ2-1, with 8 bases identical to TRBD2. The CDR3 loop spans 16 amino acids. With 6 bases clipped from V and 0 bases from J, the junction kept 7 bases outside the gene matches. Looked up from germline, CDR1 is MNHEY and CDR2 is SMNVEV (reference sequence). CDR3 coding DNA: TGTGCCAGCAGGGTTAGCGGGACAAGCTCCTACAATGAGCAGTTCTTC. Translating it yields CASRVSGTSSYNEQFF.

The chain is built from TRBV30 and TRBJ2-2; D possibly corresponds to TRBD2 (5 bases). The CDR3 has 11 amino acids. From germline, CDR1 is GTSNPN and CDR2 SVGIG (reference sequence). Deletions cut 5 bases from V and 6 bases from J, with 7 bases between. The DNA for the CDR3 is TGTGCCTGGTGGAGGTCCGGGGAGCTGTTTTTT. Protein product: CAWWRSGELFF. Looking up the rest from reference TRBV30 and TRBJ2-2 gives the full variable domain: SQTIHQWPATLVQPVGSPLSLECTVEGTSNPNLYWYRQAAGRGLQLLFYSVGIGQISSEVPQNLSASRPQDRQFILSSKKLLLSDSGFYLCAWWRSGELFFGEGSRLTVL.

The CDR3 spells CATSANGQATGELFF. CDR3 DNA: TGTGCCACCAGTGCCAACGGACAGGCCACCGGGGAGCTGTTTTTT. This rearrangement joins TRBV24-1 to TRBJ2-2, with 7 bases aligning to TRBD1. After removal of 5 bases from V and 4 bases from J, the junction contained 6 bases not matched to a gene. The V gene's germline CDR1 is KGHDR and CDR2 SFDVKD. The CDR3 is made up of 15 amino acids.

The chain uses TRBV7-9 and TRBJ1-6; D remains ambiguous. With 5 bases removed from V and 6 bases from J, the gap between germline ends came to 8 bases. Germline V gives CDR1 SEHNR, CDR2 FQNEAQ (reference sequence). The CDR3 length is 13 residues. The CDR3 DNA reads TGTGCCAGCAGCCCTAATCCTAATTCACCCCTCCACTTT. Amino acids: CASSPNPNSPLHF.

The chain joins TRBV19 to TRBJ1-2, with TRBD1 matching 8 bases. V was pared by 5 bases and J by 0 bases, with 5 bases of the junction left unmatched. The CDR3 runs to 15 residues. The germline CDR1 and CDR2 sequences are LNHDA and SQIVND (reference sequence). The DNA for the CDR3 is TGTGCCAGTAGTCCGGGACAGGCAGCTAACTATGGCTACACCTTC. This gives the protein CASSPGQAANYGYTF. Based on the CDR3 plus reference TRBV19 and TRBJ1-2, the full variable domain is DGGITQSPKYLFRKEGQNVTLSCEQNLNHDAMYWYRQDPGQGLRLIYYSQIVNDFQKGDIAEGYSVSREKKESFPLTVTSAQKNPTAFYLCASSPGQAANYGYTFGSGTRLTVV.

Regarding this clone: At one of its ends the junction is not consistent with the germline gene, which may arise from a read error. Written as DNA, the CDR3 is TGTGCCAGCAGCCTAGAGTCATTCGGGAAATACCGTTACCACAAGCAGTTCTTC. It translates to CASSLESFGKYRYHKQFF. The chain carries TRBV11-2 and TRBJ2-1, with D possibly being TRBD2 (5 bases). Germline V gene data show CDR1 as SGHAT and CDR2 as FQNNGV. The CDR3 is made up of 18 amino acids. Variable domain in full (rest from reference TRBV11-2 and TRBJ2-1): EAGVAQSPRYKIIEKRQSVAFWCNPISGHATLYWYQQILGQGPKLLIQFQNNGVVDDSQLPKDRFSAERLKGVDSTLKIQPAKLEDSAVYLCASSLESFGKYRYHKQFFGPGTRLTVL.

The chain combines TRBV3-1 (or the pseudogene TRBV3-2) with TRBJ2-3, with TRBD2 matching 8 bases. V trimming: 1 base; J trimming: 1 base; junction bases outside the gene matches: 10. This CDR3 has 18 residues. Germline CDR1 LGHDT, CDR2 YNNKEL (reference sequence). The CDR3: CASSQAFGGAGGTDTQYF. DNA for the CDR3: TGTGCCAGCAGCCAAGCGTTCGGGGGGGCAGGTGGCACAGATACGCAGTATTTT.

The chain links TRBV27 to TRBJ1-2; 7 nucleotides agree with TRBD1. Germline V gene sequence: CDR1 MNHEY, CDR2 SMNVEV (reference sequence). Trimming removed 6 bases from V and 3 bases from J; junction bases left unmatched: 1. CDR3 size: 12 residues. Here the CDR3 reads CASRGQDYGYTF. DNA of the CDR3: TGTGCCAGCAGAGGACAGGACTATGGCTACACCTTC.

V is TRBV4-1 and J is TRBJ2-5; no reliable D call. CDR1 is MGHRA, CDR2 YSYEKL, per germline. The CDR3 totals 14 residues. Trimming shortened V by 3 bases and J by 0 bases, and 8 bases separated the two germline ends. CDR3 in amino acids: CASSQRRYQETQYF. DNA for the CDR3: TGCGCCAGCAGCCAGAGGCGCTACCAAGAGACCCAGTACTTC.

The rearrangement joins TRBV2 to TRBJ2-7, with 9 bases identical to TRBD1. The V gene end was trimmed by 6 bases and the J gene end by 3 bases; junction bases not matched to a gene: 6. The CDR3 contains 14 residues. Germline V gene data show CDR1 as SNHLY and CDR2 as FYNNEI. The CDR3 DNA sequence: TGTGCCAGCAGCCGGGACAGGGTGGGCTACGAGCAGTACTTC. It translates to CASSRDRVGYEQYF.

The gene calls are TRBV30 and TRBJ1-4; 8 bases map to TRBD1. V was clipped by 0 bases and J by 5 bases; unmatched bases: 8. This CDR3 region has 16 residues. From germline, CDR1 is GTSNPN and CDR2 SVGIG (reference sequence). The CDR3 sequence: CAWSVRTTGGNEKLFF. CDR3 DNA: TGTGCCTGGAGTGTACGGACAACAGGGGGGAATGAAAAACTGTTTTTT.